A selection of T cell receptor beta chains follows, all from one sample in a study of shared clonotypes between healthy human individuals. TCRdb's table, derived via immunoSEQ multiplex PCR, lists solely in-frame clones and lacks some. The sample shows 1,400,000 or so clones, 98% to 99% of them seen only once. Sequencing input: naive CD4+ T cells sorted from blood. These TCRs come from a man aged 30-40 years in good health. The CDR3 runs from the conserved cysteine through the conserved F or W.

V gene: TRBV9
CDR3 length: 15
CDR3 protein: CASSYQSGSSYEQYF

V gene: TRBV2
CDR3 length: 13
CDR3 protein: CASSGDGNTEAFF

V gene: TRBV30
CDR3 length: 11
CDR3 protein: CAWSVQSKLFF

V gene: TRBV2
CDR3 length: 14
CDR3 protein: CASSEVQGGTGYTF

V gene: TRBV9
CDR3 length: 17
CDR3 protein: CASSVGGVATGDSGYTF

V gene: TRBV6-5
CDR3 length: 14
CDR3 protein: CASSRTLNTYEQYF

V gene: TRBV9
CDR3 length: 15
CDR3 protein: CASSVDTRSYEKLFF

V gene: TRBV4-3
CDR3 length: 19
CDR3 protein: CASSQETGGLRDTGYEQYF

V gene: TRBV25-1
CDR3 length: 14
CDR3 protein: CASSELGGNTEAFF

V gene: TRBV7-9
CDR3 length: 15
CDR3 protein: CASSGPARGDTEAFF

V gene: TRBV7-3
CDR3 length: 14
CDR3 protein: CASSPHGGAGELFF

V gene: TRBV15
CDR3 length: 17
CDR3 protein: CATSRDYTGGDAGEQYF

V gene: TRBV2
CDR3 length: 12
CDR3 protein: CASREYGDTQYF

V gene: TRBV5-1
CDR3 length: 14
CDR3 protein: CASSFFGTGTEAFF

V gene: TRBV11-2
CDR3 length: 12
CDR3 protein: CASSLRRVELFF

V gene: TRBV11-2
CDR3 length: 18
CDR3 protein: CASSLRGGHLGRTDTQYF

V gene: TRBV18
CDR3 length: 16
CDR3 protein: CASSPLPGPSGNTIYF

V gene: TRBV7-9
CDR3 length: 13
CDR3 protein: CASSSKPGEEQYF

V gene: TRBV13
CDR3 length: 15
CDR3 protein: CASSRGRGGADTQYF

V gene: TRBV19
CDR3 length: 16
CDR3 protein: CASSVWTSGRNNEQFF

V gene: TRBV5-4
CDR3 length: 13
CDR3 protein: CASSLGPGTEAFF

V gene: TRBV7-9
CDR3 length: 16
CDR3 protein: CASSLSLTGLTYEQYF

V gene: TRBV5-1
CDR3 length: 20
CDR3 protein: CASSRGTSGRAVSTKNIQYF

V gene: TRBV19
CDR3 length: 11
CDR3 protein: CATSHKYEQYF